The clone carrying this T cell receptor beta chain was detected once. The data derive from a study of blood T cell repertoires in COVID-19. Method: immunoSEQ multiplex PCR; TCRdb's copy keeps in-frame clones and lacks some. The data contain about 260,000 clones, roughly 86% of them singletons. Sequencing used PBMCs or T cells enriched from blood (not recorded which). This receptor was taken from a woman between 45 and 60 years old who had recovered from COVID-19.

CDR3 region: CATSDFAREGPRPNTGELFF. In DNA, the CDR3 is TGTGCCACCAGTGATTTTGCGCGGGAGGGCCCTCGGCCGAACACCGGGGAGCTGTTTTTT. The chain is built from TRBV24-1 and TRBJ2-2; 9 bases are shared with TRBD2. Germline V gene data show CDR1 as KGHDR and CDR2 as SFDVKD. J lost 0 bases, V lost 1 base, and 11 bases had no gene match. CDR3 length equals 20 residues.